This TCR beta chain was retrieved from a study of OX40 agonist ivuxolimab in advanced cancers. On the study more broadly: Dose-escalation patients' cancers were hepatocellular carcinoma, melanoma, renal cell or head and neck cancer.

This table comes from immunoSEQ multiplex PCR, and its TCRdb copy is limited to in-frame clones, with some not included. This table holds about 69,000 clones, 75% to 90% found once. J lost 7 bases, V lost 7 bases, and 10 bases had no gene match. The CDR3 contains 13 residues. The germline V gene encodes CDR1 MDHEN and CDR2 SYDVKM. The sequence derives from an adult with an advanced solid tumor such as melanoma, head and neck, liver or kidney cancer. The V call is TRBV28, the J call TRBJ2-7; 7 positions match TRBD2. Material: CD4+ or CD8+ T cells sorted from blood, obtained in a trial of the OX40 agonist ivuxolimab. The chain's CDR3 is CASTASGSREQYF. The CDR3 DNA sequence: TGTGCCAGCACGGCTAGCGGATCTCGGGAGCAGTACTTC.